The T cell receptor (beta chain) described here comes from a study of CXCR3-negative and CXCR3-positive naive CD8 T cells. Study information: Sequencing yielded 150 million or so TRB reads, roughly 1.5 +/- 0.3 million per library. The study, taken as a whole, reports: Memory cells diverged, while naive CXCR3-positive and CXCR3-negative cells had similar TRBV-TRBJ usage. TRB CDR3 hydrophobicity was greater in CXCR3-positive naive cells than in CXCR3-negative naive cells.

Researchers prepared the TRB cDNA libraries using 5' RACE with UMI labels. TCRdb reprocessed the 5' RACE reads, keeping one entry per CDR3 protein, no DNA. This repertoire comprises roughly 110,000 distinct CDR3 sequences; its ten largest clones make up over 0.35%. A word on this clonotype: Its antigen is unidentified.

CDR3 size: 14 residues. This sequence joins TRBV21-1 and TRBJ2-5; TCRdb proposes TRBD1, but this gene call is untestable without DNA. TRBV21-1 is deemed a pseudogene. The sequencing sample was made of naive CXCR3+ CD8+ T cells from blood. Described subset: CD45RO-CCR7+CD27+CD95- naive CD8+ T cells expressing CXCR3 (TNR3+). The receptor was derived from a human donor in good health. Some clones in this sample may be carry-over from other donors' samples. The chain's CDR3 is CASSETGAEETQYF.